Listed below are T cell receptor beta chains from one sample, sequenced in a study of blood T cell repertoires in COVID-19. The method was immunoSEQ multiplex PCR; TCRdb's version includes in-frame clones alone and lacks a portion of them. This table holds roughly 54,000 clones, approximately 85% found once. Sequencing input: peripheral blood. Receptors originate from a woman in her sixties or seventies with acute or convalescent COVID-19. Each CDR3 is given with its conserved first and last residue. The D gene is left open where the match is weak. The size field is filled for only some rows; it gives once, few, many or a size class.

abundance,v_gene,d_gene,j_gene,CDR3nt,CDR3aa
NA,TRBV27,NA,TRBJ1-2,TGTGCCAGCGGAAACAGGGTGGAGCGTGGGAACTATGGCTACACCTTC,CASGNRVERGNYGYTF
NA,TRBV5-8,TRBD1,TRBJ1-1,TGTGCCAGCAGCTTTACAGGGGCAGCTTTCTTT,CASSFTGAAFF
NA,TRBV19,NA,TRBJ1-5,TGTGCCAGTAGTCGGACAGCTATTAGCAATCAGCCCCAGCATTTT,CASSRTAISNQPQHF
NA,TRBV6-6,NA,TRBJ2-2,TGTGCCAGCAGTTACCGTCTATCAGGTTCCACCGGGGAGCTGTTTTTT,CASSYRLSGSTGELFF
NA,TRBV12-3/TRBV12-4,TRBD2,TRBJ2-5,TGTGCCAGCACGACTAGCACCAAGACCCAGTACTTC,CASTTSTKTQYF
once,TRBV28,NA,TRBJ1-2,TGTGCCAGCAGTTTAAGTTTAGGTCCCGGGTATGGCTACACCTTC,CASSLSLGPGYGYTF
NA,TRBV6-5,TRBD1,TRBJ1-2,TGTGCCGGACGGACAGGGTCCTATGGCTACACCTTC,CAGRTGSYGYTF
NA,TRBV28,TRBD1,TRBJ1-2,TGTGCCAGCAGTTTAGTCAGGGGGCGCGAGGGGGTAAGCGTCTATGGCTACACCTTC,CASSLVRGREGVSVYGYTF
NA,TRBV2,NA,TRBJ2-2,TGTGCCAGCAGTGAAGGGCGGGGTCCGAACACCGGGGAGCTGTTTTTT,CASSEGRGPNTGELFF
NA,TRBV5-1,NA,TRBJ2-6,TGCGCCAGCAGCTTGGCCTCGGTCTCTGGGGCCAACGTCCTGACTTTC,CASSLASVSGANVLTF